This T cell receptor beta chain was identified during a study of cytomegalovirus exposure and HLA in healthy donors. Study information: A prior study identified 90 million to 120 million unique TCR beta sequences from 200 million or so T cells. Notes on the study in general: Among CMV-associated TCR beta chains, most appeared HLA-restricted in a later analysis.

Details on this clone: Its antigen remains unidentified. The junction departs from germline at one end; a sequencing error may be responsible.

The CDR3 is 13 amino acids. Germline V CDR1 and CDR2: ENHRY, SYGVKD. The donors were healthy bone marrow donors. PCR employed 60 Vbeta and 13 Jbeta primers. The assay was immunoSEQ multiplex PCR, and TCRdb's table has in-frame clones only and misses some. Here the sample spans 150,000 to 200,000 clones, roughly 80% being singletons. The rearrangement joins TRBV10-3 to TRBJ2-5; 7 bases line up with TRBD1. Sequenced: PBMCs. This receptor was identified in a woman between 45 and 65 years old in good health and CMV-seropositive. The CDR3: CSSGQNVGETQYF. In nucleotides, the CDR3 is TGCAGTTCGGGACAGAACGTCGGGGAGACCCAGTACTTC.